The 12 T cell receptor beta chains below come from one sample, sequenced in a study of T cell changes during pregnancy in multiple sclerosis (dated by TCRdb to about 2019). Libraries were constructed by the immunoSEQ multiplex PCR assay. TCRdb took over this immuneACCESS table, retaining in-frame rearrangements with V and J assigned. Such tables are incomplete; in checked studies, under half of the missing clones stem from an unresolved V gene, and the remainder is unexplained. Recorded for this sample are almost 50,000 clones; approximately 94% of them occurred a single time. Of the sample, 0.25% to 0.4% falls within the top ten clones. This material consisted of CD4+ T cells from peripheral blood mononuclear cells, taken in the third trimester of pregnancy. These receptors originate from a female donor with multiple sclerosis, enrolled in a pregnancy study.

The chain has TRBV12-5 and TRBJ1-1; 7 nucleotides align to TRBD1. This CDR3 has 18 residues. Germline V CDR1 and CDR2: LGHNT, FRNRAP. The V and J ends lost 0 bases and 0 bases, in that order; junction bases with no gene match: 10. As DNA, the CDR3 is TGTGCTAGTGGTTTGGTACCGGGACAGAGAACCTTGAACACTGAAGCTTTCTTT. Its protein product is CASGLVPGQRTLNTEAFF. Full variable domain (missing parts from reference TRBV12-5 and TRBJ1-1): DARVTQTPRHKVTEMGQEVTMRCQPILGHNTVFWYRQTMMQGLELLAYFRNRAPLDDSGMPKDRFSAEMPDATLATLKIQPSEPRDSAVYFCASGLVPGQRTLNTEAFFGQGTRLTVV.

The chain recombines TRBV19 with TRBJ2-1; tentatively, D is TRBD2 (6 bases). Germline V lookup: CDR1 LNHDA, CDR2 SQIVND (reference sequence). The V end lost 6 bases, the J end lost 0 bases, and 15 bases lay between the germline ends. CDR3 size: 16 residues. The CDR3 bases are TGTGCCAGTAGCGGGAGCAACCCGAGCTCCTACAATGAGCAGTTCTTC. Translated: CASSGSNPSSYNEQFF.

V is TRBV6-6 and J is TRBJ1-4; TRBD1 matches 10 bases. Unmatched junction bases numbered 2, after V lost 4 bases and J lost 6 bases. CDR1 is MNHNY and CDR2 is SVGAGI in the germline V gene (reference sequence). The CDR3 has 14 residues. In DNA form, the CDR3 reads TGTGCCAGCAGTTCGGGGACAGGGGATGAAAAACTGTTTTTT. As protein: CASSSGTGDEKLFF.

About this clone: Other nucleotide sequences from this sample produce the same CDR3. The rearrangement uses TRBV6-5 and TRBJ2-7; D is possibly TRBD2 (6 bases). The CDR3 totals 13 residues. Germline lookup yields CDR1 MNHEY and CDR2 SVGAGI. Deletions cut 2 bases from V and 3 bases from J, with 8 bases between. In DNA, the CDR3 is TGTGCCAGCAGTTACAGGGGAGGCTACGAGCAGTACTTC. It specifies CASSYRGGYEQYF.

The chain uses TRBV9 and TRBJ1-6; the D gene is possibly TRBD1 (6 bases). The CDR3 length is 15 residues. V gave up 0 bases and J gave up 8 bases, with 12 bases separating them. Germline values: CDR1 SGDLS, CDR2 YYNGEE. Here the CDR3 reads CASSVGGGMYSPLHF. CDR3 DNA sequence: TGTGCCAGCAGCGTAGGAGGGGGTATGTATTCACCCCTCCACTTT.

V and J are TRBV9 and TRBJ1-4; D possibly corresponds to TRBD1 (6 bases). The CDR3 length is 15 residues. Trimming took 4 bases from V and 4 from J, leaving 14 bases between them. Germline V gene sequence: CDR1 SGDLS, CDR2 YYNGEE. CDR3 sequence: CASSSGQPLNEKLFF. CDR3 coding DNA: TGTGCCAGCAGCTCCGGACAGCCCCTTAATGAAAAACTGTTTTTT.

This clone has only one observation. The chain uses TRBV5-1 and TRBJ2-5; D possibly corresponds to TRBD2 (6 bases). Germline V gene sequence: CDR1 SGHRS, CDR2 YFSETQ. The V end lost 1 base, the J end lost 6 bases, and 13 bases lay between the germline ends. The CDR3 is 14 residues long. In DNA form, the CDR3 reads TGCGCCAGCAGCTTGAGTTTGGCGGGGCAGACCCAGTACTTC. Translated: CASSLSLAGQTQYF.

The genes are TRBV28 and TRBJ2-7, with 11 positions matching TRBD2. The CDR3 has 13 residues. Per the germline V gene, CDR1 is MDHEN and CDR2 is SYDVKM. V shed 6 bases and J 5 bases; nucleotides not matched to a gene: 3. This CDR3 reads CASRTSGTNEQYF. CDR3 DNA: TGTGCCAGCAGGACTAGCGGGACAAACGAGCAGTACTTC.

V is TRBV1 and J is TRBJ2-4; the D call of TRBD2 is as the table states it, not checked on the DNA. TRBV1 is listed as a pseudogene. This CDR3 has 17 amino acids. DNA for the CDR3: TGCACCAGAACCGGGACTATCAATTCATCGGCCAAAAACATTCAGTACTTC. Translating gives CTRTGTINSSAKNIQYF.

This chain joins TRBV10-3 and TRBJ1-3, with D perhaps TRBD1 (5 bases). The CDR3 has 14 amino acids. V was trimmed by 6 bases and J by 0 bases, leaving 9 bases between them. Per germline, CDR1 ENHRY and CDR2 SYGVKD. CDR3 amino acids: CAIRQGSSGNTIYF. The CDR3 region has the DNA TGTGCCATCAGGCAGGGATCCTCTGGAAACACCATATATTTT.

The chain employs TRBV11-2 and TRBJ1-2; D gene uncertain. CDR3 length equals 16 residues. The V end was cut by 7 bases, the J end by 8 bases, with 26 bases between. Germline lookup yields CDR1 SGHAT and CDR2 FQNNGV. The DNA for the CDR3 is TGTGCCAGCACTCTAGACCCCTTAATGGATTCGAGAGGCTACACCTTC. It translates to CASTLDPLMDSRGYTF.

CDR3 region: CASSLRWGDRASYEQYF. The CDR3 nucleotides read TGTGCCAGCAGCTTACGGTGGGGGGACAGGGCTTCCTACGAGCAGTACTTC. The V and J genes are TRBV11-3 and TRBJ2-7; 9 bases map to TRBD1. With V trimmed by 2 bases and J by 1 base, 9 bases remained unmatched. Per the germline V gene, CDR1 is SGHNT and CDR2 is YENEEA. The CDR3 extends over 17 amino acids.